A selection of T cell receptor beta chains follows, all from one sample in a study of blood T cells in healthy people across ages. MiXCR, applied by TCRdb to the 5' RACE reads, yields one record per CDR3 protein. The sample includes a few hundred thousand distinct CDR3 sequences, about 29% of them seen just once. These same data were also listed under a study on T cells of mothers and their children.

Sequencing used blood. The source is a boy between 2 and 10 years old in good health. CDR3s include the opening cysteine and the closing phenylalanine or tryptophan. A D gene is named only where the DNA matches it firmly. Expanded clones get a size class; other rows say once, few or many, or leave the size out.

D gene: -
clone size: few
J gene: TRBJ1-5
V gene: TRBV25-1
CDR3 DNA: TGTGCCAGCAGTGACGGACGGTCGGCCGGTCAGCCCCAGCATTTT
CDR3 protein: CASSDGRSAGQPQHF

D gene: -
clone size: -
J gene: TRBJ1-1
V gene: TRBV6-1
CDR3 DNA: TGTGCCAGCACTCGGACCGGGGCAGGCGGCACTGAAGCTTTCTTT
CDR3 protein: CASTRTGAGGTEAFF

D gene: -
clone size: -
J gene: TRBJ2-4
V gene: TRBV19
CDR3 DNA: TGTGCCAGTAGTACAGAGCGATTCAAGAGGGAAAACATTCAGTACTTC
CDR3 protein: CASSTERFKRENIQYF

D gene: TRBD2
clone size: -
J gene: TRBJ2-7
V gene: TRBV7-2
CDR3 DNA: TGTGCCAGCAGCCCGATCCATAGCGGGTACTCCTACGAGCAGTACTTC
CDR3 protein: CASSPIHSGYSYEQYF

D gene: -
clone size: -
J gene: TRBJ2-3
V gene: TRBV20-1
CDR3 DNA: TGCAGTGCTAGCGGCCCCGATTTATACACAGATACGCAGTATTTT
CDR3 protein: CSASGPDLYTDTQYF

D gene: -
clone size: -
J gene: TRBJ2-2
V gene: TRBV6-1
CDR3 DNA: TGTGCCAGCAGACCTCGTGGGGGAACGAACACCGGGGAGCTGTTTTTT
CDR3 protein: CASRPRGGTNTGELFF

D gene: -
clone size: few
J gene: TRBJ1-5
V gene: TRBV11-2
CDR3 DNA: TGTGCCAGCAGCTTGGTTACAGGGAGCAATCAGCCCCAGCATTTT
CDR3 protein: CASSLVTGSNQPQHF

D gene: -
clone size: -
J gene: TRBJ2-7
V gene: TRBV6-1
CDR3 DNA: TGTGCCAGCAGTCAAAAACTTCAGGGAACCGAGCAGTACTTC
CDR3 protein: CASSQKLQGTEQYF

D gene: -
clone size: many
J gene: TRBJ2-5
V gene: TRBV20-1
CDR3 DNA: TGCAGTGCTAGCCCGCTAGCGTACCAAGAGACCCAGTACTTC
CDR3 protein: CSASPLAYQETQYF

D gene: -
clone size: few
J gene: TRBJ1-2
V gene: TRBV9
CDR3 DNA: TGTGCCAGCAGAGGGGACGACGGAGGCTACACCTTC
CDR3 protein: CASRGDDGGYTF

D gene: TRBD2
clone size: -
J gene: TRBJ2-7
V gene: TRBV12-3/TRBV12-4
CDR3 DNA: TGTGCCAGCAGCCCCCATCCGGGACTAGCGGGAGAACCCGAGCAGTACTTC
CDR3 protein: CASSPHPGLAGEPEQYF

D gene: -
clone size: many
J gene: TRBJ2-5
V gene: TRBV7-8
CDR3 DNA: TGTGCCAGCAGCTCCGGGGGAGCGGAGACCCAGTACTTC
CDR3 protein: CASSSGGAETQYF